These 17 T cell receptor beta chains were all obtained from the same sample, sequenced in a study of T cells in localized non-small cell lung cancer. TCRdb's table, derived via immunoSEQ multiplex PCR, lists solely in-frame clones and lacks some. The sample consists of about 79,000 clones, just under 85% of them appearing once. The input for sequencing was peripheral blood, taken before any cancer treatment. Receptors originate from an older female donor with stage I lung adenocarcinoma.

This clone turned up a few times. This sequence joins TRBV10-1 and TRBJ2-2; 9 nucleotides align to TRBD1. The CDR3 covers 14 residues. CDR1 WNHNN and CDR2 SYGVQD come from the germline V gene (reference sequence). The ends lost 6 bases at V and 1 base at J; junction bases unmatched: 0. The CDR3 DNA reads as TGCGCCAGCAGGGGACAGGGGAACACCGGGGAGCTGTTTTTT. Translation gives CASRGQGNTGELFF.

The chain uses TRBV9 and TRBJ2-1, with 11 bases matching TRBD2. With 0 bases clipped from V and 6 bases from J, the junction kept 5 bases outside the gene matches. The CDR3 is 16 amino acids. Germline V lookup: CDR1 SGDLS, CDR2 YYNGEE. This CDR3 is CASSVAGTSGANEQFF. CDR3 nucleotide sequence: TGTGCCAGCAGCGTAGCTGGGACTAGCGGCGCCAATGAGCAGTTCTTC.

In DNA form, the CDR3 reads TGTGCCAGCAGCTCCAGTGAGGGGTGGCGATCACCCCTCCACTTT. This encodes CASSSSEGWRSPLHF. V and J are TRBV7-2 and TRBJ1-6; a possible D gene is TRBD1 (5 bases). The CDR3 length is 15 residues. Germline V lookup: CDR1 SGHTA, CDR2 FQGNSA. The V end was cut by 4 bases, the J end by 10 bases, with 17 bases between.

The rearrangement links TRBV7-9 to TRBJ1-3, with D possibly TRBD1 on 6 matching bases. There are 15 residues in the CDR3. The V end lost 4 bases, the J end lost 0 bases, and 10 bases lay between the germline ends. Germline lookup yields CDR1 SEHNR and CDR2 FQNEAQ (reference sequence). CDR3 DNA sequence: TGTGCCAGCAGCTCGACAGGACTCTCTGGAAACACCATATATTTT. It codes for CASSSTGLSGNTIYF.

The gene calls are TRBV2 and TRBJ2-3; D is perhaps TRBD2 (6 bases). Trimming stripped 7 bases from V and 4 bases from J, with 15 bases between. This CDR3 has 14 residues. CDR1 SNHLY and CDR2 FYNNEI come from the germline V gene. The CDR3 region is CASTKRLDADTQYF. The DNA of the CDR3 is TGTGCCAGCACCAAGAGACTAGACGCAGATACGCAGTATTTT.

The chain employs TRBV5-1 and TRBJ2-7; D unresolved. This CDR3 region has 13 residues. With 4 bases removed from V and 3 bases from J, the gap between germline ends came to 11 bases. Germline V gives CDR1 SGHRS, CDR2 YFSETQ. The CDR3 region is CASSASGGYEQYF. The CDR3 DNA is TGCGCCAGCAGCGCGTCGGGTGGCTACGAGCAGTACTTC.

This chain connects TRBV19 to TRBJ2-7; either TRBD1 or TRBD2 may supply D (5 bases each). This CDR3 region has 15 residues. Germline V gene sequence: CDR1 LNHDA, CDR2 SQIVND (reference sequence). Trimming stripped 3 bases from V and 3 bases from J, with 15 bases between. The chain's CDR3 is CASSIGARKGYEQYF. DNA for the CDR3: TGTGCCAGTAGTATCGGGGCTAGGAAGGGCTACGAGCAGTACTTC.

The chain has TRBV6-5 and TRBJ2-7, with TRBD1 matching 7 bases. With 8 bases clipped from V and 1 base from J, the junction kept 8 bases outside the gene matches. This CDR3 spans 14 amino acids. The germline CDR1 and CDR2 sequences are MNHEY and SVGAGI. This CDR3 is CASQPQGVSYEQYF. DNA for the CDR3: TGTGCCAGCCAACCCCAGGGGGTGTCCTACGAGCAGTACTTC.

J is TRBJ2-3 and V is TRBV5-4; TRBD2 matches 13 bases. V was clipped by 0 bases and J by 2 bases; unmatched bases: 3. The CDR3 runs 17 residues. Per the germline V gene, CDR1 is SGHNT and CDR2 is YYREEE (reference sequence). CDR3 amino acids: CASSLGLAGGATDTQYF. In DNA, the CDR3 is TGTGCCAGCAGCTTGGGACTAGCGGGGGGTGCCACAGATACGCAGTATTTT.

V is TRBV5-6 and J is TRBJ2-3; D tentatively fits TRBD1 or TRBD2 (5 bases each). CDR1 and CDR2 (germline): SGHDT, YYEEEE. This CDR3 is built from 17 residues. Trimming took off 2 bases at V and 0 bases at J, with 16 bases between the two ends. DNA of the CDR3: TGTGCCAGCAGCTTTTCATGGGGGACCCCTAGCACAGATACGCAGTATTTT. This encodes CASSFSWGTPSTDTQYF. Full variable domain (missing parts from reference TRBV5-6 and TRBJ2-3): DAGVTQSPTHLIKTRGQQVTLRCSPKSGHDTVSWYQQALGQGPQFIFQYYEEEERQRGNFPDRFSGHQFPNYSSELNVNALLLGDSALYLCASSFSWGTPSTDTQYFGPGTRLTVL.

The chain is built from TRBV2 and TRBJ2-7; D is perhaps TRBD1 (8 bases). This CDR3 comprises 14 residues. Per the germline V gene, CDR1 is SNHLY and CDR2 is FYNNEI. V was clipped by 5 bases and J by 6 bases, with 17 bases between them. CDR3 sequence reads: CASSLNRGGGEQYF. CDR3 DNA: TGTGCCAGCAGTTTGAACAGGGGGGGTGGCGAGCAGTACTTC.

The chain joins TRBV11-2 to TRBJ2-6; TRBD2 matches at 7 bases. J lost 2 bases, V lost 0 bases, and 7 bases had no gene match. The CDR3 has 18 amino acids. Germline loops: CDR1 SGHAT, CDR2 FQNNGV. CDR3 sequence (DNA): TGTGCCAGCAGCTTAGATCCCGGGGAGGGTCCTGGGGCCAACGTCCTGACTTTC. This gives the protein CASSLDPGEGPGANVLTF.

The chain is built from TRBV6-1 and TRBJ2-5, with 8 positions matching TRBD1. The CDR3 consists of 14 residues. V was pared by 7 bases and J by 5 bases, with 9 bases of the junction left unmatched. The germline V gene encodes CDR1 MNHNS and CDR2 SASEGT. CDR3: CASTYAGGAETQYF. The CDR3 DNA reads as TGTGCCAGCACCTATGCAGGGGGCGCCGAGACCCAGTACTTC.

This clone was counted between two and nine times. V gene TRBV11-2 combines with J gene TRBJ2-1; a weak D match, TRBD2 (6 bases). Trimming removed 5 bases at V and 11 bases at J, with 16 bases between. This CDR3 spans 13 amino acids. Per the germline V gene, CDR1 is SGHAT and CDR2 is FQNNGV. The CDR3 spells CASSNPSGGKQFF. DNA for the CDR3: TGTGCCAGCAGCAACCCATCTGGAGGGAAGCAGTTCTTC.

This CDR3 is CASSVGRGADEQYF. Written as DNA, the CDR3 is TGTGCCAGCAGCGTAGGTCGGGGGGCTGACGAGCAGTACTTC. The J gene is TRBJ2-7, the V gene TRBV9; maybe TRBD2 (7 bases). The V gene lost 0 bases and the J gene lost 5 bases, with 12 bases spanning the gap. Germline-derived CDR1 and CDR2 are SGDLS and YYNGEE. CDR3 length equals 14 residues.

V is TRBV7-9 and J is TRBJ1-3; TRBD1 is a possible D gene (5 bases). V lost 2 bases, J lost 2 bases, and 13 bases lay in between. The CDR3 contains 16 residues. CDR1 and CDR2 (germline): SEHNR, FQNEAQ (reference sequence). The CDR3 loop is CASSLTPGLAGNTIYF. CDR3 DNA sequence: TGTGCCAGCAGCTTAACACCAGGGTTGGCTGGAAACACCATATATTTT.

This clone was found once. The V call is TRBV9, the J call TRBJ2-3, with 11 bases identical to TRBD2. The germline V gene has CDR1 SGDLS and CDR2 YYNGEE. The V gene end was trimmed by 3 bases and the J gene end by 1 base; junction bases not matched to a gene: 10. The CDR3 consists of 18 residues. CDR3 loop: CASSAGTSGWGGTDTQYF. CDR3 DNA sequence: TGTGCCAGCAGCGCCGGGACTAGCGGATGGGGGGGCACAGATACGCAGTATTTT.